A selection of T cell receptor beta chains follows, all from one sample in a study of blood T cells in healthy people across ages. TCRdb used MiXCR to reprocess the 5' RACE reads, holding one entry per CDR3 protein. Altogether roughly 800,000 distinct CDR3 sequences are present, 25% being singletons, with the ten largest covering under 4.5%. These data were also reused for a study on T cells of mothers and their children.

What was sequenced was blood. The receptors were gathered from a boy aged 10-17 years in good health. The CDR3 runs from the conserved cysteine through the conserved F or W. Fields, in order: D gene, J gene, V gene, clone size, CDR3 protein, CDR3 DNA. A D gene is named only where the DNA matches it firmly. Where a row states a size, it is once, few, many or the class of an expanded clone; other rows omit it.

. TRBJ1-3 TRBV5-1 . CASNSFPGSGNTIYF TGCGCCAGCAATTCTTTCCCAGGCTCTGGAAACACCATATATTTT
TRBD1 TRBJ2-3 TRBV11-2 few CASSWGAGGADTQYF TGTGCCAGCAGCTGGGGGGCAGGGGGCGCAGATACGCAGTATTTT
TRBD2 TRBJ2-3 TRBV11-2 few CASSYYSSGGFTDTQYF TGTGCCAGCAGCTATTACTCTAGCGGGGGCTTCACAGATACGCAGTATTTT
. TRBJ1-1 TRBV20-1 few CSARVPNRAFSTEAFF TGCAGTGCTAGGGTCCCAAACAGGGCGTTCTCAACTGAAGCTTTCTTT
TRBD1 TRBJ1-2 TRBV27 . CGRTGKKGYGYTF TGTGGGAGGACAGGGAAGAAGGGCTATGGCTACACCTTC
TRBD1 TRBJ1-2 TRBV12-3/TRBV12-4 . CASSLFSGGYGYTF TGTGCCAGCAGTTTATTTTCAGGGGGCTATGGCTACACCTTC
TRBD2 TRBJ2-7 TRBV20-1 . CSAVDSGGAYEQYF TGCAGTGCGGTAGATAGCGGGGGGGCTTACGAGCAGTACTTC
. TRBJ2-2 TRBV27 few CASWPAANTGELFF TGTGCCTCCTGGCCGGCGGCGAACACCGGGGAGCTGTTTTTT
. TRBJ2-3 TRBV7-6 . CASSLNFNREPRADTQYF TGTGCCAGCAGCCTCAATTTCAACAGGGAACCTCGGGCAGATACGCAGTATTTT
. TRBJ2-2 TRBV4-1 . CASSQVMKAPGELFF TGCGCCAGCAGCCAAGTAATGAAGGCGCCCGGGGAGCTGTTTTTT
. TRBJ2-1 TRBV7-9 . CASSLGSGSEQFF TGTGCCAGCAGCTTAGGATCAGGGTCTGAGCAGTTCTTC
TRBD1 TRBJ2-7 TRBV20-1 . CSAETRDSFYEQYF TGCAGTGCTGAAACCAGGGACAGCTTCTACGAGCAGTACTTC
. TRBJ2-5 TRBV6-6 once CASKPGQETQYF TGTGCCAGCAAACCGGGCCAAGAGACCCAGTACTTC
TRBD2 TRBJ2-7 TRBV20-1 . CSARGRVAGAYEQYF TGCAGTGCTAGGGGACGAGTAGCGGGAGCCTACGAGCAGTACTTC
TRBD1 TRBJ1-4 TRBV6-6 . CASSYVDRVNEKLFF TGTGCCAGCAGTTACGTGGACAGGGTTAATGAAAAGCTGTTTTTT
. TRBJ2-7 TRBV12-3/TRBV12-4 . CASSLDHGSYEQYF TGTGCCAGCAGTTTAGATCACGGGTCCTACGAGCAGTACTTC
. TRBJ1-3 TRBV5-8 many CASSLNPVMGNTIYF TGTGCCAGCAGCTTGAATCCAGTTATGGGAAACACCATATATTTT
. TRBJ2-1 TRBV6-5 . CASSYPQSGTTYNEQFF TGTGCCAGCAGTTACCCACAATCCGGGACCACCTACAATGAGCAGTTCTTC
TRBD1 TRBJ1-4 TRBV12-3/TRBV12-4 . CASSSKGANEQLFF TGTGCCAGCAGCTCGAAGGGGGCTAATGAACAACTGTTTTTT
TRBD2 TRBJ2-1 TRBV7-9 many CASSLLAGGRNEQFF TGTGCCAGCAGCTTACTCGCGGGGGGAAGGAATGAGCAGTTCTTC
TRBD1 TRBJ2-1 TRBV11-1 . CASSLGPGQGENRYYNERFF TGTGCCAGCAGCTTAGGCCCGGGACAGGGGGAGAATCGGTACTACAATGAGCGGTTCTTC
TRBD1 TRBJ2-5 TRBV7-2 . CASSAQGAREETQYF TGTGCCAGCAGCGCGCAGGGGGCGAGGGAAGAGACCCAGTACTTC
. TRBJ2-3 TRBV5-1 many CASIVNGAPTDTQYF TGCGCCAGCATCGTTAACGGGGCCCCCACAGATACGCAGTATTTT
. TRBJ2-1 TRBV25-1 . CASSGSVWDEQFF TGTGCCAGCAGTGGTAGCGTTTGGGATGAGCAGTTCTTC